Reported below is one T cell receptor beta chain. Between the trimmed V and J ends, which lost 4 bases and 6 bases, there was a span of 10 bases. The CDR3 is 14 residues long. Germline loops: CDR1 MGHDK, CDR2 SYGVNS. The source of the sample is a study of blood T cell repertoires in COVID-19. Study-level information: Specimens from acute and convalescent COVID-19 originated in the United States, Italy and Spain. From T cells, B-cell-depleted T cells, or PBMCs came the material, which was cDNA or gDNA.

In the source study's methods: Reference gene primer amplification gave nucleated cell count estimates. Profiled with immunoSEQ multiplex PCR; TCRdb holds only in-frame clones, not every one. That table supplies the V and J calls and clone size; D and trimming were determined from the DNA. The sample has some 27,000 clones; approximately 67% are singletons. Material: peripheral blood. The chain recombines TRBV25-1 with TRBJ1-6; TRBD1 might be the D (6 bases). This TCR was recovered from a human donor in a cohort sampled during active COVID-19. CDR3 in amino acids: CASSAQGSNSPLHF. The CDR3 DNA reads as TGTGCCAGCAGTGCTCAGGGGAGTAATTCACCCCTCCACTTT.